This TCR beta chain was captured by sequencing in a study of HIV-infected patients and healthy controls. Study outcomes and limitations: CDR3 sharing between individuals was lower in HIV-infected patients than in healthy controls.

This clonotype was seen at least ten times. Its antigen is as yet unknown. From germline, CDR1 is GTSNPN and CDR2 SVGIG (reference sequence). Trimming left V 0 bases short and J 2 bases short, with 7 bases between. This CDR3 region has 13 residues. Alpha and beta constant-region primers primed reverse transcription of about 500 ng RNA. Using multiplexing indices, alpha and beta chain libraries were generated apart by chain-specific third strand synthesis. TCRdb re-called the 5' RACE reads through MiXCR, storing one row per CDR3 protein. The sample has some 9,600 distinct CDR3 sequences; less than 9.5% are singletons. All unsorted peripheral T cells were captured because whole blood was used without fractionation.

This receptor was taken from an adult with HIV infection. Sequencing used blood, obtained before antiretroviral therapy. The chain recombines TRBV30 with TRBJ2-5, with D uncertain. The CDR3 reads CAWSVVTQETQYF. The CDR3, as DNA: TGTGCCTGGAGTGTCGTAACTCAAGAGACCCAGTACTTC.